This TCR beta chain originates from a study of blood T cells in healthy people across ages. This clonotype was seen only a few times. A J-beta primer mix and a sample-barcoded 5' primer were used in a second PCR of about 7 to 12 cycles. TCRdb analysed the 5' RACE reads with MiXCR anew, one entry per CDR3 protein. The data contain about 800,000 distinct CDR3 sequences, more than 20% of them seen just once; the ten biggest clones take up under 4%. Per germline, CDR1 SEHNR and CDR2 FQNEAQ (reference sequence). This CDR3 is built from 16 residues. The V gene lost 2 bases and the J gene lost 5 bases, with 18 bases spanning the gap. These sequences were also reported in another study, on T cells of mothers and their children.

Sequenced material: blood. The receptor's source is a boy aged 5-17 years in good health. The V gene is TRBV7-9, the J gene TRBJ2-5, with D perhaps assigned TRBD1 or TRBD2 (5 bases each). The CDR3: CASSLISARAGETQYF. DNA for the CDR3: TGTGCCAGCAGCTTAATCTCGGCGCGGGCAGGGGAGACCCAGTACTTC.